This T cell receptor (beta chain) was retrieved from a study of blood T cell repertoires in COVID-19. Study background: Some COVID-19 samples were acute and others convalescent; all came from the United States, Italy and Spain. Sources were T cells, B-cell-depleted T cells, or PBMCs; the material itself was cDNA or gDNA.

Germline assignment: CDR1 SNHLY and CDR2 FYNNEI. The CDR3 consists of 12 residues. V lost 11 bases to trimming and J lost 2 bases, with 12 bases between them. As processed by the authors: It was from reference gene primer amplification that nucleated cell counts were estimated. The method was immunoSEQ multiplex PCR; TCRdb's version includes in-frame clones alone and lacks a portion of them. The D gene and trimming were derived from the DNA, and the V and J assignments and clone size from that table. The sample lists tens of thousands of clones; 70% to 90% were seen once. The material sequenced was peripheral blood. The receptor was isolated from a woman of 80 years or more with acute or convalescent COVID-19. This chain uses TRBV2 with TRBJ2-5; TRBD1 is a possible D gene (5 bases). In DNA, the CDR3 is TGTGCCGGACGGAGACAGCAAGAGACCCAGTACTTC. Its translation is CAGRRQQETQYF.